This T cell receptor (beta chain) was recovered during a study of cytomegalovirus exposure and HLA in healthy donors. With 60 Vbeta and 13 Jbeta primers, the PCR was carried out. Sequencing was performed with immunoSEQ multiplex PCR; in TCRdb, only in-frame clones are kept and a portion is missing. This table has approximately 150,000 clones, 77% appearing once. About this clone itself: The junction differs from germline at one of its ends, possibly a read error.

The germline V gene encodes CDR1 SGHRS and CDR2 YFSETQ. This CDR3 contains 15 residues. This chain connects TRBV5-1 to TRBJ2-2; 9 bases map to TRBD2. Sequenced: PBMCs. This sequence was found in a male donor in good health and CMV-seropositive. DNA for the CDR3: TGCGCCAGCAGTGGGCCGGCTAGCGGGGCCGGGGAGCTGCTTTTT. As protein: CASSGPASGAGELLF.